This T cell receptor beta chain is from a study of T cell responses to AZD1222 COVID-19 vaccine. V was clipped by 0 bases and J by 7 bases, with 7 bases between them. The CDR3 consists of 12 residues. Libraries were prepared by immunoSEQ multiplex PCR; TCRdb keeps only in-frame clonotypes and omits some of them. This table holds about 94,000 clones, roughly 90% found once. The sequence was obtained from an adult who received the AZD1222 COVID-19 vaccine. The J gene is TRBJ2-7, the V gene TRBV23-1; D remains ambiguous. TRBV23-1 is annotated as an ORF whose role is uncertain. The sequences come from peripheral blood, collected 28 days after the second AZD1222 dose. CDR3 residues: CASSQSKGEQYF. The CDR3 DNA is TGCGCCAGCAGTCAATCGAAAGGTGAGCAGTACTTC.